The source of this T cell receptor (beta chain) is a study of T cell responses to AZD1222 COVID-19 vaccine. Germline loops: CDR1 SGHNT, CDR2 YENEEA. This CDR3 region has 17 residues. V lost 1 base, J lost 5 bases, and 10 bases stayed unmatched. Whole-study findings and limits: Only a handful of AZD1222 recipients were seropositive at baseline. A mostly white British donor set with more females was recruited, and clonal diversity was possibly underestimated. Rises in breadth and depth of Spike-specific TCRs came after two AZD1222 doses. The repertoires were collected only after the peak T cell response.

TCRdb keeps only in-frame clones here, not all; method: immunoSEQ multiplex PCR. The sample comprises about 92,000 clones, approximately 91% of which are singletons, and 20% to 25% rests with the top ten. To note about this clone: No antigen is known for it.

The chain recombines TRBV11-3 with TRBJ2-1, with 8 bases identical to TRBD2. The starting material was peripheral blood, obtained on day 0 of AZD1222 vaccination. This receptor was identified in an adult in good health. The CDR3 region is CASSLGRGTRTDNEQFF. The CDR3 nucleotides read TGTGCCAGCAGCTTAGGGAGGGGGACTAGGACCGACAATGAGCAGTTCTTC.